The entry below describes one TCR beta chain. Antigen: not known. The method was immunoSEQ multiplex PCR; TCRdb's version includes in-frame clones alone and lacks a portion of them. The sample yields over 90,000 clones, roughly four fifths seen once. The sample originates from a study of CD8 T cell repertoires and HIV-1 epitope variants. Study in general: Epitopes were three Gag families plus Nef HW9 and YT9. General study results and limits: Most of the nine antigen-specific clonotypes appeared cross-reactive to autologous or escape variants.

Trimming left V 0 bases short and J 2 bases short, with 8 bases between. This CDR3 contains 16 residues. Germline loops: CDR1 MNHNS, CDR2 SASEGT. The sequencing input was uncultured baseline CD8+ T cells from peripheral blood mononuclear cells (PBMCs). This TCR derives from a male donor with HIV. The chain carries TRBV6-1 and TRBJ2-6; D perhaps matches TRBD2 (6 bases). CDR3 nucleotides: TGTGCCAGCAGTGAAGCGTGGGGGGCTGGGGCCAACGTCCTGACTTTC. Amino acid sequence: CASSEAWGAGANVLTF.